This TCR beta chain was sequenced in a study of shared T cell receptors in the human thymus. The repertoire was sequenced with immunoSEQ multiplex PCR; TCRdb's copy has only in-frame clones and lacks some. The profile covers approximately 400,000 clones, with 85% to 95% appearing a single time and around 0.019% taken by the ten largest. Germline values: CDR1 SEHNR, CDR2 FQNEAQ (reference sequence). V was clipped by 5 bases and J by 2 bases; unmatched bases: 6. The CDR3 is made up of 15 amino acids. The sequenced sample was thymocytes. The chain has TRBV7-9 and TRBJ2-7, with 10 bases lining up with TRBD2. The receptor was derived from a human donor. CDR3 region: CASSPYGLAAYEQYF. CDR3 bases: TGTGCCAGCAGCCCCTACGGACTAGCGGCCTACGAGCAGTACTTC.